This record concerns one T cell receptor (beta chain) sequence. Its antigen is unknown. TCRdb analysed the reads with MiXCR anew, one entry per CDR3 protein. Of about 680,000 distinct CDR3 sequences in the sample, roughly 26% were seen once. This specimen belongs to a study of T cell repertoires in cytomegalovirus infection. Study-wide results and limits: Cumulated frequencies of public TCR beta families served to identify carriers of CMV plus the relevant HLA. HLA-C-restricted, CMV-specific TCR beta clonotypes were dominant ex vivo.

The CDR3 has 10 residues. V was shortened by 8 bases and J by 9 bases, with 9 bases between the two germline ends. Germline CDR1 reads MNHEY; CDR2 reads SMNVEV (reference sequence). The chain joins TRBV27 to TRBJ2-3, with D maybe TRBD2 (6 bases). This receptor was identified in a human donor in good health (CMV status not recorded). Some clones in this sample may be carry-over from other donors' samples. Input material: CD8+ T cells from PBMCs. CDR3 sequence (DNA): TGTGCCAGCGTTAGCGGCACGCAGTATTTT. Protein sequence: CASVSGTQYF.